This T cell receptor (beta chain) was identified in a study of blood T cell repertoires in COVID-19. This clone showed up just a few times. V lost 4 bases and J lost 2, with 14 bases in between. The CDR3 runs 15 residues. From germline, CDR1 is WSHSY and CDR2 SAAADI. Method: immunoSEQ multiplex PCR; TCRdb's copy keeps in-frame clones and lacks some. This table has hundreds of thousands of clones, 80% to 90% appearing once. Sequencing was performed on PBMCs or T cells enriched from blood (not recorded which). This rearrangement joins TRBV10-2 to TRBJ1-2, with D tentatively TRBD1 (5 bases). The TCR was taken from a man aged 25 to 40 with acute COVID-19. The CDR3 coding sequence is TGCGCCAGCAGTGCAAGTGGTCGGGGGAACTATGGCTACACCTTC. Amino acids: CASSASGRGNYGYTF.